This T cell receptor (beta chain) derives from a study of T-cell reconstitution after alpha-beta-depleted transplantation in children. This clonotype came up a few times. The target antigen is unknown. Whole-study findings and limits: A year post-transplant, T-cell counts and diversity derived mostly from newly produced T cells.

A TCRbeta library incorporating unique molecular identifiers was prepared. TCRdb passed the PCR reads through MiXCR, listing each CDR3 protein once. This table holds fewer than 550,000 distinct CDR3 sequences, about 17% found once. The length of the CDR3 is 8 residues. The germline V gene has CDR1 DFQATT and CDR2 SNEGSKA (reference sequence). The V and J ends lost 1 base and 14 bases respectively, with 0 bases between them. The V gene is TRBV20-1, the J gene TRBJ2-6; no clear D. This clonotype originated in a boy under two years old who had a stem cell transplant for Wiskott-Aldrich syndrome, so the T cells may come from the graft donor. The source was PBMCs, mostly from graft donor cells, collected 360 days after TCRalphabeta/CD19-depleted stem cell transplant. The CDR3 reads CSARVLTF. CDR3 bases: TGCAGTGCTAGAGTCCTGACTTTC.